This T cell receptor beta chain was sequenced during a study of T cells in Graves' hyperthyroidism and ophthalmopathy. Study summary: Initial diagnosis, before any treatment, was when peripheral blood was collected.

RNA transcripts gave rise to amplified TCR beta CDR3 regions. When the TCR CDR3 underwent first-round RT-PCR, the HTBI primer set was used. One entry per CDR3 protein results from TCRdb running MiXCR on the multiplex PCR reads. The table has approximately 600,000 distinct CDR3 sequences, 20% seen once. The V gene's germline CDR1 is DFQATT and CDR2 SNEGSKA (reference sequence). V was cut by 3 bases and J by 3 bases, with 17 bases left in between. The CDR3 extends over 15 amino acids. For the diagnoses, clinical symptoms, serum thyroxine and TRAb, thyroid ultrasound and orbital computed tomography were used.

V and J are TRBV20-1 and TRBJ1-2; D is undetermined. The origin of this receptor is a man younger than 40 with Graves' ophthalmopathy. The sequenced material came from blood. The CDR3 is CSASYREDGDYGYTF. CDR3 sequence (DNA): TGCAGTGCTAGTTATCGGGAGGACGGAGACTATGGCTACACCTTC.